The present T cell receptor beta chain was sequenced within a study of cytomegalovirus exposure and HLA in healthy donors. It was with 60 Vbeta and 13 Jbeta primers that the PCR ran. TCRdb's copy holds only in-frame clones and misses some; the assay was immunoSEQ multiplex PCR. Found here are some 100,000 clones, about 79% of them singletons; the top ten hold approximately 1.2%. The sample taken for sequencing was PBMCs. The receptor was derived from a woman aged 18-29 years in good health and CMV-seronegative.

The CDR3 reads CASSYQDPGELFF. CDR3 nucleotide sequence: TGTGCCAGCAGTTACCAGGATCCCGGGGAGCTGTTTTTT. The J gene is TRBJ2-2, the V gene TRBV6-5, with no clear D. V was clipped by 2 bases and J by 6 bases, with 7 bases between them. Germline CDR1 MNHEY, CDR2 SVGAGI. The CDR3 is made up of 13 amino acids.